The TCR beta chain described here comes from a study of cytomegalovirus exposure and HLA in healthy donors. Study-wide findings and caveats: Fewer N-insertions than the approximately 700-donor mean were reportedly shown by an Asian-associated ancestry cluster in a later analysis. Follow-up analysis found HLA locus-dependent TCR association rates, highest for DRB1 and lowest for HLA-C. TCR beta sequences reportedly predicted most subjects' HLA-A and HLA-B alleles accurately. A later analysis linked a missense DCLRE1C variant to TCR beta V- and J-gene trimming.

The PCR made use of 60 Vbeta and 13 Jbeta primers. Using immunoSEQ multiplex PCR, the repertoire was profiled, and TCRdb retains in-frame clones only, with some absent. Its table records roughly 84,000 clones. As to this clone: Antigen: not known.

Germline lookup yields CDR1 MNHNY and CDR2 SVGAGI (reference sequence). V shed 10 bases, J shed 6 bases, and the junction held 4 bases outside the gene matches. This CDR3 contains 11 residues. This clonotype originated in a man aged 50 or older in good health and CMV-seronegative. The sequenced material came from PBMCs. The chain joins TRBV6-6 to TRBJ1-2, with 8 bases fitting TRBD1. The DNA of the CDR3 is TGTGCCACCCGACAGGGGCATGGCTACACCTTC. As protein: CATRQGHGYTF.